This T cell receptor (beta chain) derives from a study of shared clonotypes between healthy human individuals. For this clone: Other nucleotide sequences in the sample specify the same CDR3.

Sequencing was performed with immunoSEQ multiplex PCR; in TCRdb, only in-frame clones are kept and a portion is missing. Here the sample spans 2 million to 2.5 million clones, 85% to 95% being singletons. The CDR3 is 15 residues long. With V trimmed by 5 bases and J by 2 bases, 6 bases remained unmatched. Germline CDR1 MNHEY, CDR2 SVGAGI. The rearrangement links TRBV6-5 to TRBJ1-5, with 7 bases aligning to TRBD1. The receptor was derived from a man in his late teens or twenties in good health. Some clones in this sample may be carry-over from other donors' samples. The sample comprised naive CD4+ T cells from PBMCs. Subset specified: CD45RA+ positively selected. The CDR3 region has the DNA TGTGCCAGCAGTCGGGACAGAGGTGGCAATCAGCCCCAGCATTTT. Translation gives CASSRDRGGNQPQHF.